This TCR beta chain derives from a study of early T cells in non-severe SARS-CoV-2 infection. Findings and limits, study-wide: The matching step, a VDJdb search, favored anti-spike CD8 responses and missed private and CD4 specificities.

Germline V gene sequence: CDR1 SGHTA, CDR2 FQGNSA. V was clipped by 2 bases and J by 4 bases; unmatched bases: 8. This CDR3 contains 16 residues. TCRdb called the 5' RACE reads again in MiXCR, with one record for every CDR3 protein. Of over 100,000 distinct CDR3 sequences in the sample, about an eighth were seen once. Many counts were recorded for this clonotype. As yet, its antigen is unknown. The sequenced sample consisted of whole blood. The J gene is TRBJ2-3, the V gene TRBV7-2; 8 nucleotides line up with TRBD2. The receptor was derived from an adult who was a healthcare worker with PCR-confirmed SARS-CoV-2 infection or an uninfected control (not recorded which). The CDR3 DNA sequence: TGTGCCAGCAGCTTATTGCCGGGGGGGAGGGCAGATACGCAGTATTTT. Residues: CASSLLPGGRADTQYF. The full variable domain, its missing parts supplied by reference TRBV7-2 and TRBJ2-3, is GAGVSQSPSNKVTEKGKDVELRCDPISGHTALYWYRQSLGQGLEFLIYFQGNSAPDKSGLPSDRFSAERTGGSVSTLTIQRTQQEDSAVYLCASSLLPGGRADTQYFGPGTRLTVL.